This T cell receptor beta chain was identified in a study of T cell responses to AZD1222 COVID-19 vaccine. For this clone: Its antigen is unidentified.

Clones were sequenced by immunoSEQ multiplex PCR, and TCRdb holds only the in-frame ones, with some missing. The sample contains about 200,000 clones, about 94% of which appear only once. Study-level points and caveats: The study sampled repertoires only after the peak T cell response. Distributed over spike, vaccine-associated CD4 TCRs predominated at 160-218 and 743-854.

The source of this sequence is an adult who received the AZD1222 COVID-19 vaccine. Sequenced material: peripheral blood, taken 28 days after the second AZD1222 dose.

This chain's CDR3 is CASSLGAGRSGYTF. Written as DNA, the CDR3 is TGCGCCAGCAGCTTGGGAGCAGGGAGAAGTGGCTACACCTTC. The chain recombines TRBV5-1 with TRBJ1-2; perhaps TRBD1 as D (5 bases). V lost 0 bases and J 7 bases, leaving 13 bases between the germline ends. This CDR3 contains 14 residues. CDR1 is SGHRS, CDR2 YFSETQ, per germline. The full variable domain, its missing parts supplied by reference TRBV5-1 and TRBJ1-2, is KAGVTQTPRYLIKTRGQQVTLSCSPISGHRSVSWYQQTPGQGLQFLFEYFSETQRNKGNFPGRFSGRQFSNSRSEMNVSTLELGDSALYLCASSLGAGRSGYTFGSGTRLTVV.